The rows below give T cell receptor beta chains drawn from one sample of a study of blood T cell repertoires in COVID-19. The assay was immunoSEQ multiplex PCR, and TCRdb's table has in-frame clones only and misses some. The sample lists hundreds of thousands of clones, approximately 88% occurring once. Material for sequencing was peripheral blood. These receptors came from a man between 40 and 49 years old with acute or convalescent COVID-19. CDR3s include the opening cysteine and the closing phenylalanine or tryptophan. D genes are given only for firm matches. Clone size is stated in some rows and not others, as once, few, many or a class when expanded.

CDR3 | DNA | J | size | V | D
CSAQGVGTGELFF | TGCAGCGCCCAGGGGGTTGGAACCGGGGAGCTGTTTTTT | TRBJ2-2 | - | TRBV29-1 | TRBD1
CASSLGTDRNQPQHF | TGCGCCAGCAGCTTGGGGACGGACAGAAATCAGCCCCAGCATTTT | TRBJ1-5 | - | TRBV5-1 | -
CAWSGSTGGMYTIYF | TGTGCCTGGAGTGGATCGACAGGGGGCATGTACACCATATATTTT | TRBJ1-3 | - | TRBV30 | TRBD1
CASSETANEKLFF | TGTGCCAGCAGCGAGACAGCTAATGAAAAACTGTTTTTT | TRBJ1-4 | - | TRBV28 | -
CASSDGLSTDTQYF | TGTGCCAGCAGTGATGGACTTAGCACAGATACGCAGTATTTT | TRBJ2-3 | - | TRBV6-4 | -
CASSPPSTGGLHTEAFF | TGTGCCAGCTCACCACCGTCGACAGGGGGCTTGCACACTGAAGCTTTCTTT | TRBJ1-1 | - | TRBV18 | TRBD1
CASSRTGGGETQYF | TGTGCCAGCAGCCGGACAGGGGGTGGGGAGACCCAGTACTTC | TRBJ2-5 | few | TRBV6-5 | TRBD1
CASGELGNTIYF | TGTGCCAGCGGAGAGTTGGGAAACACCATATATTTT | TRBJ1-3 | - | TRBV7-3 | -
CAWSVQAHGDTEAFF | TGTGCCTGGAGTGTACAGGCCCACGGCGACACTGAAGCTTTCTTT | TRBJ1-1 | once | TRBV30 | -
CATSTPQGFNEQFF | TGTGCCACCAGCACGCCACAGGGGTTTAATGAGCAGTTCTTC | TRBJ2-1 | - | TRBV15 | TRBD1
CASSPSEGATGELFF | TGTGCCAGCAGTCCCTCGGAGGGGGCCACCGGGGAGCTGTTTTTT | TRBJ2-2 | - | TRBV27 | -
CAISESPDRGNNQPQHF | TGTGCCATCAGTGAGTCACCGGACAGGGGGAACAATCAGCCCCAGCATTTT | TRBJ1-5 | once | TRBV10-3 | TRBD1
CASSSYRDYGYTF | TGTGCCAGCAGCTCGTACAGGGACTATGGCTACACCTTC | TRBJ1-2 | - | TRBV7-2 | -
CASSPGQDTDTQYF | TGTGCCAGCAGCCCCGGACAGGACACAGATACGCAGTATTTT | TRBJ2-3 | - | TRBV7-3 | TRBD1
CASSPILVGRNTEAFF | TGTGCCAGCTCACCGATCTTGGTTGGCAGGAACACTGAAGCTTTCTTT | TRBJ1-1 | - | TRBV18 | -
CASSGLAYEQYF | TGTGCCAGCAGCGGACTCGCCTACGAGCAGTACTTC | TRBJ2-7 | - | TRBV7-9 | -
CASRQEDRHAYEQYF | TGTGCCAGCAGGCAAGAGGACAGGCATGCCTACGAGCAGTACTTC | TRBJ2-7 | - | TRBV28 | TRBD1
CSADRESSEAFF | TGCAGCGCAGACAGGGAAAGCTCTGAAGCTTTCTTT | TRBJ1-1 | - | TRBV29-1 | TRBD1
CASSQLTDTQYF | TGTGCCAGCAGCCAACTAACAGATACGCAGTATTTT | TRBJ2-3 | - | TRBV5-6 | -
CASSLYGEAFF | TGTGCCAGCAGCTTATACGGTGAAGCTTTCTTT | TRBJ1-1 | - | TRBV11-1 | -
CATSRDVLSYEQYF | TGTGCCACCAGCAGAGACGTATTGAGCTACGAGCAGTACTTC | TRBJ2-7 | - | TRBV15 | -
CASQTRDAGEQYF | TGTGCCAGCCAGACCCGGGACGCGGGGGAGCAGTACTTC | TRBJ2-7 | - | TRBV19 | -
CASGPGGAETQYF | TGTGCTAGTGGTCCAGGGGGCGCAGAGACCCAGTACTTC | TRBJ2-5 | - | TRBV12-5 | TRBD1
CASSLVRGRQSSNQPQHF | TGCGCCAGCAGCTTGGTCAGGGGGCGTCAATCCAGCAATCAGCCCCAGCATTTT | TRBJ1-5 | once | TRBV5-1 | TRBD1
CASSPEGQGAKEQYF | TGTGCCAGCAGCCCAGAGGGACAGGGGGCGAAAGAGCAGTACTTC | TRBJ2-7 | - | TRBV6-2/TRBV6-3 | TRBD1
CAWGAGLNQPQHF | TGTGCCTGGGGGGCAGGGTTAAATCAGCCCCAGCATTTT | TRBJ1-5 | - | TRBV30 | -
CSVEGGLLEAFF | TGCAGCGTTGAAGGGGGACTCCTCGAAGCTTTCTTT | TRBJ1-1 | - | TRBV29-1 | -
CASSQRGEGALYGYTF | TGTGCCAGCAGTCAACGCGGGGAGGGAGCCCTCTATGGCTACACCTTC | TRBJ1-2 | - | TRBV28 | -
CASSTSGTAKKLFF | TGTGCCAGCTCCACCAGTGGGACAGCTAAAAAACTGTTTTTT | TRBJ1-4 | - | TRBV18 | TRBD1